This T cell receptor beta chain appears in the sequencing data of a study of response to subunit inactivated influenza vaccine. TCRdb redid the calling of the RT-PCR reads with MiXCR, one entry per CDR3 protein. The top ten clones hold 1.9% of a sample with roughly 500,000 distinct CDR3 sequences, 25% of them seen once. Trimming removed 1 base from V and 4 bases from J; junction bases left unmatched: 8. The CDR3 runs to 16 residues. The germline V gene encodes CDR1 DFQATT and CDR2 SNEGSKA (reference sequence). The table lists this clonotype with a few counts. The chain uses TRBV20-1 and TRBJ2-7; 12 bases line up with TRBD2. The sequence derives from a man aged 50 to 60 who received an inactivated influenza vaccine. This material consisted of CD4+ T cells sorted from PBMCs, taken about 5 days after vaccination. For the CDR3, the DNA is TGCAGTGCTAGAGCTACTAGCGGGGGGCTCCTGTACGAGCAGTACTTC. Translation: CSARATSGGLLYEQYF.